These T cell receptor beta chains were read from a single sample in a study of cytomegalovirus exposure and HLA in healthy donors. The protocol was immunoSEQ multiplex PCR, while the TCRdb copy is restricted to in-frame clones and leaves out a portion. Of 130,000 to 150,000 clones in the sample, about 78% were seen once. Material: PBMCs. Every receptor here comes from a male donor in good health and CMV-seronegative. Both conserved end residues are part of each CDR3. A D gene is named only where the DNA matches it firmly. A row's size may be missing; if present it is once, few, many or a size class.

cdr3_nt: TGTGCCATCAGTGAGTCCGACTTCCACACAGATACGCAGTATTTT
cdr3_aa: CAISESDFHTDTQYF
cdr3_length: 15
j_call: TRBJ2-3
v_call: TRBV10-3
d_call: .
clone_size: .

cdr3_nt: TGTGCCAGCAGCCGTCAGACAGGGGCGAACTATGGCTACACCTTC
cdr3_aa: CASSRQTGANYGYTF
cdr3_length: 15
j_call: TRBJ1-2
v_call: TRBV7-2
d_call: TRBD1
clone_size: .

cdr3_nt: TGCGCCAGCAGCAGGACTAGCGGGGGGCGAGAGACCCAGTACTTC
cdr3_aa: CASSRTSGGRETQYF
cdr3_length: 15
j_call: TRBJ2-5
v_call: TRBV5-1
d_call: TRBD2
clone_size: .

cdr3_nt: TGTGCCAGCAGCCAAGATTGGGCTAAGGGGGGGCCTCCCTACGAGCAGTACTTC
cdr3_aa: CASSQDWAKGGPPYEQYF
cdr3_length: 18
j_call: TRBJ2-7
v_call: TRBV4-2
d_call: .
clone_size: .

cdr3_nt: TGTGCCAGCCAAACAGGGCTTAATGGCTACACCTTC
cdr3_aa: CASQTGLNGYTF
cdr3_length: 12
j_call: TRBJ1-2
v_call: TRBV28
d_call: .
clone_size: .

cdr3_nt: TGTGCCAGCAGTTTATTTTCGGGGGTGGATGAGCAGTTCTTC
cdr3_aa: CASSLFSGVDEQFF
cdr3_length: 14
j_call: TRBJ2-1
v_call: TRBV27
d_call: .
clone_size: .

cdr3_nt: TGTGCCACGAGGGCCCCAATCGCAGCCTACGAGCAGTACTTC
cdr3_aa: CATRAPIAAYEQYF
cdr3_length: 14
j_call: TRBJ2-7
v_call: TRBV6-6
d_call: .
clone_size: .

cdr3_nt: TGTGCCAGCAGTCTCCTAGCGCCCAGCACAGATACGCAGTATTTT
cdr3_aa: CASSLLAPSTDTQYF
cdr3_length: 15
j_call: TRBJ2-3
v_call: TRBV6-5
d_call: .
clone_size: few

cdr3_nt: TGTGCCAGCACCAAGGAGGGCGCGAATTGGTATTTT
cdr3_aa: CASTKEGANWYF
cdr3_length: 12
j_call: TRBJ2-3
v_call: TRBV2
d_call: .
clone_size: .

cdr3_nt: TGTGCCAGCAGCAGCTCCGCTAGGGGCGGGGAGCTGTTTTTT
cdr3_aa: CASSSSARGGELFF
cdr3_length: 14
j_call: TRBJ2-2
v_call: TRBV7-2
d_call: .
clone_size: .

cdr3_nt: TGCGCCAGCAGGACAGGGCAGTACTTC
cdr3_aa: CASRTGQYF
cdr3_length: 9
j_call: TRBJ2-7
v_call: TRBV10-1
d_call: .
clone_size: .

cdr3_nt: TGTGCCAGCAGCCCGGACAGGGTGGTGCAGTTCTTC
cdr3_aa: CASSPDRVVQFF
cdr3_length: 12
j_call: TRBJ2-1
v_call: TRBV13
d_call: TRBD1
clone_size: .

cdr3_nt: TGCGCCAGCAGCGCGGCTAGCGGGACCTACAATGAGCAGTTCTTC
cdr3_aa: CASSAASGTYNEQFF
cdr3_length: 15
j_call: TRBJ2-1
v_call: TRBV5-1
d_call: TRBD2
clone_size: .

cdr3_nt: TGTGCCAGCACCCCAAGGCAGGGGGCCTACTACGAGCAGTACTTC
cdr3_aa: CASTPRQGAYYEQYF
cdr3_length: 15
j_call: TRBJ2-7
v_call: TRBV6-5
d_call: TRBD1
clone_size: .

cdr3_nt: TGTGCCAGCAGTAATATATACGAGCAGTACTTC
cdr3_aa: CASSNIYEQYF
cdr3_length: 11
j_call: TRBJ2-7
v_call: TRBV6-5
d_call: .
clone_size: .

cdr3_nt: TGTGCCAGCAGCTTAGAGGGACTAGCGGGGTATGAGCAGTTCTTC
cdr3_aa: CASSLEGLAGYEQFF
cdr3_length: 15
j_call: TRBJ2-1
v_call: TRBV7-2
d_call: TRBD2
clone_size: .

cdr3_nt: TGCGCCAGCAGCTTAGACGGGAGAACTGGAAACACCATATATTTT
cdr3_aa: CASSLDGRTGNTIYF
cdr3_length: 15
j_call: TRBJ1-3
v_call: TRBV5-1
d_call: .
clone_size: .